Included here is one T cell receptor (beta chain) sequence, with context. The junction had 2 bases not matched to a gene; V was cut back by 1 base and J by 5 bases. Germline loops: CDR1 SGHRS, CDR2 YFSETQ. This CDR3 contains 15 residues. These data belong to a study of blood T cell repertoires in COVID-19. Study-wide background: Acute and convalescent COVID-19 specimens originated in the United States, Italy and Spain. T cells, B-cell-depleted T cells, or PBMCs supplied cDNA or gDNA.

Authors' methods: The authors estimated nucleated cell counts from reference gene primer amplification. Assay: immunoSEQ multiplex PCR; the TCRdb copy retains only in-frame clones and omits some. Clone size and V and J calls were adopted from that table, with D and trimming inferred from the DNA. The table lists about 210,000 clones, roughly nine tenths of them singletons. The sequenced sample consisted of peripheral blood. This clonotype was sampled from a man aged 25-45 years with acute or convalescent COVID-19. V gene TRBV5-1 combines with J gene TRBJ2-5; 13 nucleotides match TRBD2. DNA for the CDR3: TGCGCCAGCAGCTTGACTAGCGGGGGGGCGGAGACCCAGTACTTC. Its translation is CASSLTSGGAETQYF.